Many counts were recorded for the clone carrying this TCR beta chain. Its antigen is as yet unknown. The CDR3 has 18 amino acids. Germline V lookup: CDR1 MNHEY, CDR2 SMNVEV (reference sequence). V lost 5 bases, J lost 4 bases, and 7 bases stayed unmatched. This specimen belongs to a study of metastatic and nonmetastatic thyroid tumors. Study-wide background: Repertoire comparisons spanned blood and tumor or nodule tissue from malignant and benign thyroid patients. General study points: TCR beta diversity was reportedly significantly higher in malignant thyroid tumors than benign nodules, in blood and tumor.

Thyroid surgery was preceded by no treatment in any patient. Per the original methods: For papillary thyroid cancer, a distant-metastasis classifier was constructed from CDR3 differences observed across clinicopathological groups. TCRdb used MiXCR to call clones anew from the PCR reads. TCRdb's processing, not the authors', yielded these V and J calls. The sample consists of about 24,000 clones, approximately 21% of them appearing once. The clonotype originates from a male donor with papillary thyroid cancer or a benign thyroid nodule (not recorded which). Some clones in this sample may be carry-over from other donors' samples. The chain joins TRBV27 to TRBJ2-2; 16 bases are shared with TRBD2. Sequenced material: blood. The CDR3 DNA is TGTGCCAGCAGTCGGGGACTAGCGGGAGGGCCGGTCACCGGGGAGCTGTTTTTT. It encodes CASSRGLAGGPVTGELFF.